These T cell receptor beta chains were read from a single sample in a study of blood T cell repertoires in COVID-19. Some clones are missing from TCRdb's copy, which holds only in-frame ones; the method was immunoSEQ multiplex PCR. Of fewer than 300,000 clones in the sample, roughly 79% are singletons; the top ten hold around 3.2%. The sample taken for sequencing was peripheral blood. These receptors were taken from an older woman with active or convalescent COVID-19. Both conserved end residues are part of each CDR3. The D gene is left open where the match is weak. Not every row has a clone size; where given, it reads once, few, many or a size class.

.,TRBJ1-3,TRBV18,.,CASSPTDSGNTIYF,TGTGCCAGCTCACCCACAGATTCTGGAAACACCATATATTTT
TRBD1,TRBJ2-7,TRBV6-5,.,CASSYTGGSDEQYF,TGTGCCAGCAGTTACACAGGGGGCTCAGACGAGCAGTACTTC
.,TRBJ2-7,TRBV6-8,.,CASSYLGQLTYEQYF,TGTGCCAGCAGTTACCTAGGACAGCTAACCTACGAGCAGTACTTC
.,TRBJ2-1,TRBV5-4,.,CASSLDIMQFF,TGTGCCAGCAGCTTGGACATAATGCAGTTCTTC
.,TRBJ1-1,TRBV6-2/TRBV6-3,once,CASSYSRQYTEAFF,TGTGCCAGCAGTTACTCTCGACAGTACACTGAAGCTTTCTTT
.,TRBJ1-2,TRBV10-3,.,CAISVGRRNSNYGYTF,TGTGCCATCAGCGTGGGTCGGCGGAACTCTAACTATGGCTACACCTTC
.,TRBJ1-1,TRBV5-1,.,CASSSTLSGATEAFF,TGCGCCAGCAGTTCCACACTTTCAGGGGCCACTGAAGCTTTCTTT
.,TRBJ1-1,TRBV6-5,.,CASSPDYDDTEAFF,TGTGCCAGCAGCCCGGACTATGACGACACTGAAGCTTTCTTT
.,TRBJ2-6,TRBV7-9,.,CASRPTGTGANVLTF,TGTGCCAGCAGACCAACAGGAACGGGGGCCAACGTCCTGACTTTC
.,TRBJ1-2,TRBV5-6,once,CASSLASYTRGYTF,TGTGCCAGCAGCTTGGCCTCTTATACTCGGGGCTACACCTTC
TRBD1,TRBJ1-6,TRBV28,.,CASSPLTGIGSPLHF,TGTGCCAGCAGTCCCCTGACAGGGATTGGATCACCCCTCCACTTT
TRBD1,TRBJ1-5,TRBV27,few,CASSFQGASQPQHF,TGTGCCAGCAGTTTCCAGGGGGCTTCTCAGCCCCAGCATTTT
TRBD1,TRBJ2-7,TRBV7-2,.,CASSPSTGGYEQYF,TGTGCCAGCAGCCCCTCGACAGGGGGGTACGAGCAGTACTTC
.,TRBJ1-2,TRBV6-2/TRBV6-3,few,CASSYSGQGYGYTF,TGTGCCAGCAGTTACTCGGGTCAGGGATATGGCTACACCTTC
TRBD1,TRBJ2-2,TRBV6-5,.,CASSYGTGRTGELFF,TGTGCCAGCAGTTACGGGACAGGGCGGACCGGGGAGCTGTTTTTT
.,TRBJ2-1,TRBV4-1,.,CASSQDIGLPGTYNEQFF,TGCGCCAGCAGCCAAGATATCGGGCTACCAGGGACCTACAATGAGCAGTTCTTC
.,TRBJ2-7,TRBV6-1,.,CASSEPGTYEQYF,TGTGCCAGCAGTGAACCCGGGACCTACGAGCAGTACTTC
TRBD2,TRBJ2-7,TRBV6-5,.,CASGEGLNYEQYF,TGTGCCAGCGGGGAGGGGCTTAACTACGAGCAGTACTTC
.,TRBJ1-2,TRBV6-5,.,CASSTSGSNKYGYTF,TGTGCCAGCAGTACTTCAGGATCCAACAAATATGGCTACACCTTC
.,TRBJ1-4,TRBV19,.,CASSAYSEKLFF,TGTGCCAGTAGTGCCTACAGTGAAAAACTGTTTTTT
.,TRBJ2-1,TRBV6-4,.,CASSGTNYNEQFF,TGTGCCAGCAGTGGGACTAACTACAATGAGCAGTTCTTC
.,TRBJ1-1,TRBV11-2,.,CASSPEDGGTEAFF,TGTGCCAGCAGCCCCGAGGACGGAGGCACTGAAGCTTTCTTT
.,TRBJ2-1,TRBV7-7,.,CASSLTAGYNEQFF,TGTGCCAGCAGCTTAACAGCAGGGTACAATGAGCAGTTCTTC
.,TRBJ2-1,TRBV6-6,.,CASSYRTGGEQFF,TGTGCCAGCAGTTACCGGACAGGAGGGGAGCAGTTCTTC
.,TRBJ1-1,TRBV30,.,CAWSRGGEAFF,TGTGCCTGGAGTCGAGGGGGTGAAGCTTTCTTT
TRBD1,TRBJ1-2,TRBV11-2,.,CASSWTGTEGGGYTF,TGTGCCAGCAGCTGGACCGGGACAGAGGGAGGTGGCTACACCTTC
.,TRBJ2-4,TRBV4-2,.,CASSQHLSRGAVQYF,TGTGCCAGCAGCCAGCACCTCTCCAGGGGGGCGGTTCAGTACTTC
TRBD2,TRBJ2-3,TRBV5-6,.,CASSLGLAGSLGGTDTQYF,TGTGCCAGCAGCCTTGGACTAGCGGGGTCCCTCGGGGGCACAGATACGCAGTATTTT
.,TRBJ2-3,TRBV7-2,.,CASSLHRQTPSTDTQYF,TGTGCCAGCAGCTTACATAGACAGACCCCTAGCACAGATACGCAGTATTTT
TRBD1,TRBJ2-1,TRBV7-2,.,CASSFGQGIYNEQFF,TGTGCCAGCAGCTTCGGACAGGGAATTTACAATGAGCAGTTCTTC
.,TRBJ2-7,TRBV29-1,.,CSVGQDYEQYF,TGCAGCGTTGGACAGGACTACGAGCAGTACTTC
.,TRBJ2-1,TRBV7-3,.,CASSPRGGEGGSSYNEQFF,TGTGCCAGCAGCCCCCGCGGTGGTGAGGGGGGGAGCTCCTACAATGAGCAGTTCTTC
.,TRBJ2-3,TRBV9,.,CASSGPGTQYF,TGTGCCAGCAGCGGCCCGGGGACGCAGTATTTT
TRBD1,TRBJ2-3,TRBV9,.,CASSVRGDRSDTQYF,TGTGCCAGCAGCGTACGAGGGGACAGATCCGATACGCAGTATTTT
TRBD1,TRBJ2-1,TRBV2,.,CASSSGTGSILRSSYNEQFF,TGTGCCAGCAGTTCCGGGACAGGGTCCATTCTCAGAAGCTCCTACAATGAGCAGTTCTTC
TRBD1,TRBJ2-5,TRBV27,.,CASTRTGGAPQYF,TGTGCCAGCACTAGGACAGGGGGCGCGCCCCAGTACTTC
.,TRBJ2-5,TRBV9,.,CASSVDGDSQETQYF,TGTGCCAGCAGCGTAGATGGGGACTCCCAAGAGACCCAGTACTTC
.,TRBJ1-2,TRBV7-2,.,CASSLGGRRGGYTF,TGTGCCAGCAGCTTAGGGGGACGGAGGGGCGGCTACACCTTC
.,TRBJ2-5,TRBV6-1,.,CASSEGAIQETQYF,TGTGCCAGCAGTGAAGGGGCAATCCAAGAGACCCAGTACTTC
TRBD1,TRBJ2-7,TRBV28,.,CASSLYSGTGAYEQYF,TGTGCCAGCAGTTTATACTCCGGGACAGGGGCCTACGAGCAGTACTTC